The rows below give T cell receptor beta chains drawn from one sample of a study of T cell responses to AZD1222 COVID-19 vaccine. TCRdb's table, derived via immunoSEQ multiplex PCR, lists solely in-frame clones and lacks some. The sample consists of some 130,000 clones, roughly 89% of them appearing once. The material was peripheral blood, obtained on day 0 of AZD1222 vaccination. The receptors stem from an adult in good health. The CDR3 runs from the conserved cysteine through the conserved F or W. Each record gives: clone size, D gene, J gene, V gene, CDR3 protein, CDR3 DNA. D genes are given only for firm matches. The listing skips clone size in some rows; elsewhere it reads once, few, many or a size class.

abundance: -
d_gene: -
j_gene: TRBJ1-2
v_gene: TRBV13
CDR3aa: CASSSAGQRRYGYTF
CDR3nt: TGTGCCAGCAGCTCGGCGGGGCAAAGAAGGTATGGCTACACCTTC

abundance: few
d_gene: -
j_gene: TRBJ1-2
v_gene: TRBV2
CDR3aa: CASTPSANYGYTF
CDR3nt: TGTGCCAGCACCCCCAGTGCTAACTATGGCTACACCTTC

abundance: -
d_gene: -
j_gene: TRBJ2-1
v_gene: TRBV19
CDR3aa: CATSSWLNNEQFF
CDR3nt: TGTGCCACATCCTCCTGGCTTAACAATGAGCAGTTCTTC

abundance: once
d_gene: -
j_gene: TRBJ2-4
v_gene: TRBV6-6
CDR3aa: CASSYINIQYF
CDR3nt: TGTGCCAGCAGTTACATAAACATTCAGTACTTC

abundance: -
d_gene: -
j_gene: TRBJ1-1
v_gene: TRBV13
CDR3aa: CASSLELNTEAFF
CDR3nt: TGTGCCAGCAGCTTAGAATTGAACACTGAAGCTTTCTTT

abundance: -
d_gene: -
j_gene: TRBJ1-5
v_gene: TRBV7-2
CDR3aa: CASSLALFSNQPQHF
CDR3nt: TGTGCCAGCAGCTTAGCTTTGTTTAGCAATCAGCCCCAGCATTTT

abundance: -
d_gene: -
j_gene: TRBJ1-2
v_gene: TRBV6-4
CDR3aa: CASSEGRNYGYTF
CDR3nt: TGTGCCAGCAGTGAGGGGCGTAACTATGGCTACACCTTC

abundance: -
d_gene: -
j_gene: TRBJ1-5
v_gene: TRBV3-1/TRBV3-2
CDR3aa: CASSQDGGISNQPQHF
CDR3nt: TGTGCCAGCAGCCAAGATGGGGGAATTAGCAATCAGCCCCAGCATTTT

abundance: -
d_gene: -
j_gene: TRBJ1-2
v_gene: TRBV5-6
CDR3aa: CASSLGYGYTF
CDR3nt: TGTGCCAGCAGCCTAGGCTATGGCTACACCTTC

abundance: -
d_gene: -
j_gene: TRBJ2-5
v_gene: TRBV7-8
CDR3aa: CASSQTRSTTGETQYF
CDR3nt: TGTGCCAGCAGCCAGACACGGTCCACGACGGGAGAGACCCAGTACTTC

abundance: -
d_gene: TRBD1
j_gene: TRBJ1-1
v_gene: TRBV27
CDR3aa: CASSGQAYNTEAFF
CDR3nt: TGTGCCAGCAGTGGACAGGCTTATAACACTGAAGCTTTCTTT

abundance: once
d_gene: -
j_gene: TRBJ1-2
v_gene: TRBV5-1
CDR3aa: CASSLDVTNAYLGYTF
CDR3nt: TGCGCCAGCAGCTTGGATGTGACTAATGCGTACCTTGGCTACACCTTC

abundance: once
d_gene: -
j_gene: TRBJ1-2
v_gene: TRBV2
CDR3aa: CATQARDLSGYTF
CDR3nt: TGTGCCACACAAGCCAGGGACCTCTCGGGCTACACCTTC

abundance: -
d_gene: TRBD1
j_gene: TRBJ1-2
v_gene: TRBV12-3/TRBV12-4
CDR3aa: CASGRQGGYGYTF
CDR3nt: TGTGCCAGCGGACGACAGGGAGGCTATGGCTACACCTTC

abundance: -
d_gene: -
j_gene: TRBJ1-1
v_gene: TRBV6-6
CDR3aa: CASTRELRAFF
CDR3nt: TGTGCCAGCACTCGGGAACTCAGAGCTTTCTTT

abundance: -
d_gene: -
j_gene: TRBJ2-7
v_gene: TRBV14
CDR3aa: CASSQMALESYEQYF
CDR3nt: TGTGCCAGCAGCCAAATGGCACTTGAGTCCTACGAGCAGTACTTC

abundance: -
d_gene: -
j_gene: TRBJ2-1
v_gene: TRBV5-4
CDR3aa: CASGRGDSYNEQFF
CDR3nt: TGTGCCAGCGGAAGGGGGGACTCCTACAATGAGCAGTTCTTC

abundance: once
d_gene: -
j_gene: TRBJ1-5
v_gene: TRBV2
CDR3aa: CASSEVQAPGTQHF
CDR3nt: TGTGCCAGCAGTGAAGTTCAGGCCCCCGGGACCCAGCATTTT

abundance: -
d_gene: -
j_gene: TRBJ1-1
v_gene: TRBV7-2
CDR3aa: CASSLGQRNTEAFF
CDR3nt: TGTGCCAGCAGCTTGGGGCAGAGGAACACTGAAGCTTTCTTT

abundance: -
d_gene: TRBD1
j_gene: TRBJ1-4
v_gene: TRBV2
CDR3aa: CASSGTGDEKLFF
CDR3nt: TGTGCCAGCAGTGGGACAGGGGATGAAAAACTGTTTTTT

abundance: -
d_gene: -
j_gene: TRBJ2-2
v_gene: TRBV9
CDR3aa: CASSVGPRIRTGELFF
CDR3nt: TGTGCCAGCAGCGTAGGACCTAGAATTAGGACCGGGGAGCTGTTTTTT